The 5 T cell receptor beta chains listed next were all sequenced from one sample in a study of blood T cell repertoires in COVID-19. Profiled with immunoSEQ multiplex PCR; TCRdb holds only in-frame clones, not every one. The table shows some 90,000 clones, with 89% occurring only once. Sequenced input: peripheral blood. These receptors were collected from a woman aged 80 or over with active COVID-19.

J is TRBJ1-1 and V is TRBV28; TRBD1 agrees at 9 bases. J was trimmed by 5 bases and V by 0 bases; bases with no gene match: 4. Germline CDR1 is MDHEN and CDR2 is SYDVKM. The CDR3 length is 15 residues. The CDR3 coding sequence is TGTGCCAGCAGTTTATGGGACAGGGGTCGGACTGAAGCTTTCTTT. This gives the protein CASSLWDRGRTEAFF.

The chain has TRBV19 and TRBJ2-5, with 11 bases lining up with TRBD2. CDR3 length: 15 residues. V shed 4 bases, J shed 5 bases, and the junction held 6 bases outside the gene matches. Germline V lookup: CDR1 LNHDA, CDR2 SQIVND (reference sequence). This chain's CDR3 is CASSTSGRIGETQYF. The CDR3 DNA follows: TGTGCCAGTAGTACTAGCGGGAGGATCGGGGAGACCCAGTACTTC.

The rearrangement joins TRBV5-1 to TRBJ1-1; D is perhaps TRBD1 (5 bases). The V gene lost 0 bases and the J gene lost 2 bases, with 8 bases spanning the gap. Germline CDR1 SGHRS, CDR2 YFSETQ. The CDR3 extends over 14 amino acids. CDR3 nucleotides: TGCGCCAGCAGCTTGGTCGGGGGAAACACTGAAGCTTTCTTT. Its translation: CASSLVGGNTEAFF.

This clone came up a few times. This chain connects TRBV6-5 to TRBJ2-1; TRBD1 aligns across 8 bases. V shed 2 bases, J shed 8 bases, and the junction held 5 bases outside the gene matches. CDR3 length: 14 residues. Germline assignment: CDR1 MNHEY and CDR2 SVGAGI. The CDR3 protein is CASSYRTGFDEQFF. Here the CDR3 DNA reads TGTGCCAGCAGTTACCGGACAGGGTTCGATGAGCAGTTCTTC.

The DNA for the CDR3 is TGCGCCAGCAGCCATTTGGGTATAGGACTAGCGGGAGTGAATGAGCAGTTCTTC. Translation gives CASSHLGIGLAGVNEQFF. The chain employs TRBV5-1 and TRBJ2-1, with TRBD2 identical over 13 bases. Germline V lookup: CDR1 SGHRS, CDR2 YFSETQ. The CDR3 runs 18 residues. Trimming at V came to 4 bases and at J to 7 bases, leaving 14 bases not matched to a gene. The full variable domain, its missing parts supplied by reference TRBV5-1 and TRBJ2-1, is KAGVTQTPRYLIKTRGQQVTLSCSPISGHRSVSWYQQTPGQGLQFLFEYFSETQRNKGNFPGRFSGRQFSNSRSEMNVSTLELGDSALYLCASSHLGIGLAGVNEQFFGPGTRLTVL.